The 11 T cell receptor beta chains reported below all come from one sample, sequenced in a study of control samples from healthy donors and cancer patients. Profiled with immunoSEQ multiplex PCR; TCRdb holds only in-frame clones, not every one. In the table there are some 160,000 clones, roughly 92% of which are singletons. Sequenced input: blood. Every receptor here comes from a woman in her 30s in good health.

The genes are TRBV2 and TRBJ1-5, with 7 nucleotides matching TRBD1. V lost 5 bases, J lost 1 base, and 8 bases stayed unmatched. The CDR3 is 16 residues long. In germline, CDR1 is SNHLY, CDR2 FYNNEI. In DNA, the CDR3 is TGTGCCAGCAGTCCCGAGGGGGCTGCGAGCAATCAGCCCCAGCATTTT. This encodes CASSPEGAASNQPQHF. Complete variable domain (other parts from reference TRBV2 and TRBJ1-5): EPEVTQTPSHQVTQMGQEVILRCVPISNHLYFYWYRQILGQKVEFLVSFYNNEISEKSEIFDDQFSVERPDGSNFTLKIRSTKLEDSAMYFCASSPEGAASNQPQHFGDGTRLSIL.

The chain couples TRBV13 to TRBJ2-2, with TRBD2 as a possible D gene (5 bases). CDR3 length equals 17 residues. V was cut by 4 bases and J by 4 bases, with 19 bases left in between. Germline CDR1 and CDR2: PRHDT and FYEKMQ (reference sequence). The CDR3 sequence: CASSSRRAALGTGELFF. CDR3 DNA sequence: TGTGCCAGCAGCTCACGGCGGGCGGCCCTTGGCACCGGGGAGCTGTTTTTT.

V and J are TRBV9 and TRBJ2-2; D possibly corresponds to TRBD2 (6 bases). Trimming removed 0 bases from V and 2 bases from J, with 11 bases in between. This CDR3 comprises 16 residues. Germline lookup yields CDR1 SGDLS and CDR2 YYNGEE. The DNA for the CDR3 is TGTGCCAGCAGCGTAGTTAGCGGAGTTAACACCGGGGAGCTGTTTTTT. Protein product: CASSVVSGVNTGELFF.

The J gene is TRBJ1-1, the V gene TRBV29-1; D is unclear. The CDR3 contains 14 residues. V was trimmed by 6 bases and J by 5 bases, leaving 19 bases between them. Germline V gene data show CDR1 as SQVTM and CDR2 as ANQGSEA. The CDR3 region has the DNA TGCAGCGTACCAAGTCCTGGGGTAGGAACTGAAGCTTTCTTT. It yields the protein CSVPSPGVGTEAFF. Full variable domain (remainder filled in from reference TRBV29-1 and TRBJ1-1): SAVISQKPSRDICQRGTSLTIQCQVDSQVTMMFWYRQQPGQSLTLIATANQGSEATYESGFVIDKFPISRPNLTFSTLTVSNMSPEDSSIYLCSVPSPGVGTEAFFGQGTRLTVV.

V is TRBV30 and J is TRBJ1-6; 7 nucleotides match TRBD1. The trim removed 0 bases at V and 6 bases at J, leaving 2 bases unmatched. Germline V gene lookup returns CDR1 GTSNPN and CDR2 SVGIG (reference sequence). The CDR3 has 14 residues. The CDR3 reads CAWSVGTVNSPLHF. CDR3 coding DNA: TGTGCCTGGAGTGTTGGGACAGTTAATTCACCCCTCCACTTT.

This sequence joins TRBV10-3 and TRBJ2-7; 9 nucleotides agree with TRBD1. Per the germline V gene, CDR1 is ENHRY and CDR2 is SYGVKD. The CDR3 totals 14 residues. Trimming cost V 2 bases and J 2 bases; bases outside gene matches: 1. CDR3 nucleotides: TGTGCCATCAGTGAGGGGACAGGGCCCTACGAGCAGTACTTC. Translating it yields CAISEGTGPYEQYF.

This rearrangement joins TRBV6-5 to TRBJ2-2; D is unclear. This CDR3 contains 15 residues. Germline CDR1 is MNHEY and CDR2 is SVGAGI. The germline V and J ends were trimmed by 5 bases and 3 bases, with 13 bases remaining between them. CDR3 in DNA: TGTGCCAGCAGTAATCTGCACGATTACACCGGGGAGCTGTTTTTT. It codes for CASSNLHDYTGELFF.

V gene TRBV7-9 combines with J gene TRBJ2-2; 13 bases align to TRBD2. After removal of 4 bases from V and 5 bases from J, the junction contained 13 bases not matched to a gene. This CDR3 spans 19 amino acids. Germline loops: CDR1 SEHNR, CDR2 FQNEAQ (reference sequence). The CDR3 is CASSSTVLGLAGETGELFF. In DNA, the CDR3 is TGTGCCAGCAGCTCTACCGTCCTTGGACTAGCGGGAGAGACCGGGGAGCTGTTTTTT. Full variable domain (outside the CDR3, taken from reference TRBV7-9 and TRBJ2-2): DTGVSQNPRHKITKRGQNVTFRCDPISEHNRLYWYRQTLGQGPEFLTYFQNEAQLEKSRLLSDRFSAERPKGSFSTLEIQRTEQGDSAMYLCASSSTVLGLAGETGELFFGEGSRLTVL.

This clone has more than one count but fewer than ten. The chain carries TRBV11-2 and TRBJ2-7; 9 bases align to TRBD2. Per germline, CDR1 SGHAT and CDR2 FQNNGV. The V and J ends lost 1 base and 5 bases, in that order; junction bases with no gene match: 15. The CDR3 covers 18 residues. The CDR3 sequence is CASSLGGFVSGRGDEQYF. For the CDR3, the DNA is TGTGCCAGCAGCTTAGGCGGGTTCGTTAGCGGGAGAGGTGACGAGCAGTACTTC.

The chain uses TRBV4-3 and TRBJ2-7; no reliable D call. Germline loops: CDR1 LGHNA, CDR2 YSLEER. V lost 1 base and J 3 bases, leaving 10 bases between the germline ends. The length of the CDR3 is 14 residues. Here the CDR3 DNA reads TGCGCCAGCAGCCAAGGGGCAGATAACTACGAGCAGTACTTC. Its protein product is CASSQGADNYEQYF.

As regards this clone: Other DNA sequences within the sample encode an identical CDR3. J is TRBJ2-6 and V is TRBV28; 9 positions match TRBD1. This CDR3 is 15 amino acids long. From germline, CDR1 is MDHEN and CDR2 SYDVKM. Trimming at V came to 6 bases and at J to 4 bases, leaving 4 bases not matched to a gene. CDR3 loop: CASSLQGAGANVLTF. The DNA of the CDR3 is TGTGCCAGCAGCCTACAGGGGGCCGGGGCCAACGTCCTGACTTTC.